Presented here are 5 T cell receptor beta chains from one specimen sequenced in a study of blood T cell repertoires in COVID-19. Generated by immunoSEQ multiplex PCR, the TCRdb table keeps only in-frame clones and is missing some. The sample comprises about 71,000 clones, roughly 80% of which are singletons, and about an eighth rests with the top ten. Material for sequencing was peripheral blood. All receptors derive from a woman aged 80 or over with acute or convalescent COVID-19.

CDR3 DNA: TGTGCCTGGAGTGTACTGCAGAACACTGAAGCTTTCTTT. It translates to CAWSVLQNTEAFF. The rearrangement joins TRBV30 to TRBJ1-1, with D uncertain. CDR1 is GTSNPN, CDR2 SVGIG, per germline (reference sequence). V lost 0 bases, J lost 1 base, and 6 bases lay in between. The CDR3 consists of 13 residues.

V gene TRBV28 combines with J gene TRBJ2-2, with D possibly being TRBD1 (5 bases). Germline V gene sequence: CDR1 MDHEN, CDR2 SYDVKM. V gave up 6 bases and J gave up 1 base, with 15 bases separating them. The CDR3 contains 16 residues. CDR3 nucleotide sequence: TGTGCCAGCAGAAGATGGGGTCAGGGGAACACCGGGGAGCTGTTTTTT. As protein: CASRRWGQGNTGELFF.

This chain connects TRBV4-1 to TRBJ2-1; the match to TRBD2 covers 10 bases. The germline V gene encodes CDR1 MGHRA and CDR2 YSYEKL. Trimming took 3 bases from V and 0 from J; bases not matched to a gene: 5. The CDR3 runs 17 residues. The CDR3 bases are TGCGCCAGCAGCCAGGGACTAGCGAGAAGCTCCTACAATGAGCAGTTCTTC. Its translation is CASSQGLARSSYNEQFF.

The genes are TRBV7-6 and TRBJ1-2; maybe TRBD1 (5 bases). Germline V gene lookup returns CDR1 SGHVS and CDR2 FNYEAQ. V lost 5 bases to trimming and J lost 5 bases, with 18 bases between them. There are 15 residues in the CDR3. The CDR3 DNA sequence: TGTGCCAGCAGCCCAGACAGTCCGAACCGTTATGGCTACACCTTC. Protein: CASSPDSPNRYGYTF.

The CDR3 reads CASSLGQLNTEAFF. In nucleotides, the CDR3 is TGTGCCAGCAGTCTCGGACAGTTGAACACTGAAGCTTTCTTT. The chain employs TRBV6-5 and TRBJ1-1; D is perhaps TRBD1 (6 bases). Germline CDR1 reads MNHEY; CDR2 reads SVGAGI. V was cut by 5 bases and J by 0 bases, with 10 bases left in between. CDR3 length: 14 amino acids.